This is a list of T cell receptor beta chains from one sample in a study of cytomegalovirus exposure and HLA in healthy donors. Clones were read by immunoSEQ multiplex PCR, and TCRdb kept only the in-frame ones, dropping some. The data show some 190,000 clones, more than 70% seen once. Sequenced input: PBMCs. The receptors stem from a man in his thirties or forties in good health and CMV-seropositive. Both conserved end residues are part of each CDR3. A D gene is named only where the DNA matches it firmly. For some rows the clone size is stated as once, few or many, or as a class when expanded; others skip it.

DNA | CDR3 | V | D | size | J
TGTGCCACCAGTCTAGTACTAGCGGCCTCCTACGAGCAGTACTTC | CATSLVLAASYEQYF | TRBV15 | TRBD2 | NA | TRBJ2-7
TGTGCCTGGAGTACGGGACAGACGAACACCGGGGAGCTGTTTTTT | CAWSTGQTNTGELFF | TRBV30 | TRBD1 | few | TRBJ2-2
TGTGCCAGCAGGACGGACAGGGGCATTCAGCCCCAGCATTTT | CASRTDRGIQPQHF | TRBV6-6 | TRBD1 | few | TRBJ1-5
TGTGCCTGGAGTGTTGGGACAGGGACTAATTCACCCCTCCACTTT | CAWSVGTGTNSPLHF | TRBV30 | TRBD1 | NA | TRBJ1-6
TGTGCCAGCTCACCGGAGAGGTTTGAGACCCAGTACTTC | CASSPERFETQYF | TRBV18 | NA | once | TRBJ2-5
TGTGCCAGCAGTAAGGGGTACGAGCAGTACTTC | CASSKGYEQYF | TRBV28 | NA | NA | TRBJ2-7
TGTGCTAGCAGCATGGGGGGACTAGAAGAGACCCAGTACTTC | CASSMGGLEETQYF | TRBV7-7 | TRBD2 | NA | TRBJ2-5
TGTGCCAGCAGTTGGAACAGGGGAAGCGGGGAGCTGTTTTTT | CASSWNRGSGELFF | TRBV2 | TRBD1 | NA | TRBJ2-2
TGTGCCAGCAGTCCCTCACAAGTCAACACTGAAGCTTTCTTT | CASSPSQVNTEAFF | TRBV6-5 | NA | NA | TRBJ1-1
TGTGCCAGCAGCCGATCGGTGGATACGCAGTATTTT | CASSRSVDTQYF | TRBV7-2 | NA | NA | TRBJ2-3
TGTGCCAGCAGCCCTCTGACAGGCCCGGCCCCCAACACAGATACGCAGTATTTT | CASSPLTGPAPNTDTQYF | TRBV7-9 | NA | NA | TRBJ2-3
TGTGCCTCCACTCGGTCAGATACGCAGTATTTT | CASTRSDTQYF | TRBV30 | NA | once | TRBJ2-3
TGTGCCAGCGCTAAAGCGGACGGCTCTGGAAACACCATATATTTT | CASAKADGSGNTIYF | TRBV2 | NA | NA | TRBJ1-3
TGCGCCAGCAGCTACAGGGGGCAGGGCTACGAGCAGTACTTC | CASSYRGQGYEQYF | TRBV4-1 | TRBD1 | NA | TRBJ2-7
TGTGCCAGCAGTTACGAACTCCCCAATAATTCACCCCTCCACTTT | CASSYELPNNSPLHF | TRBV10-3 | NA | few | TRBJ1-6
TGTGCCATCAGTGAGTCAGGGACAGGGGGGTTAGCCTACGAGCAGTACTTC | CAISESGTGGLAYEQYF | TRBV10-3 | TRBD1 | NA | TRBJ2-7
TGCAGCGTTGATGTTTCCAGCGGGAGAGGGCACGAGCAGTACTTC | CSVDVSSGRGHEQYF | TRBV29-1 | TRBD2 | NA | TRBJ2-7
TGCGCCAGCAGCCAAGATGTGGGGAGACCCCTGGGCTACACCTTC | CASSQDVGRPLGYTF | TRBV4-3 | NA | NA | TRBJ1-2
TGTGCTAGTGGTTCCTCCCCGGCGGTCAATGAGCAGTTCTTC | CASGSSPAVNEQFF | TRBV12-5 | NA | NA | TRBJ2-1
TGTGCCAGCAGCCCGGGACTAGTCAACGACTTC | CASSPGLVNDF | TRBV7-2 | TRBD2 | NA | TRBJ2-7
TGCGCCAGCAGCCAAGGTGGGAGCGATGAGCAGTTCTTC | CASSQGGSDEQFF | TRBV4-3 | NA | NA | TRBJ2-1
TGTGCCAGCAGCCTGTCCGCGCTCTACGAGCAGTACTTC | CASSLSALYEQYF | TRBV5-6 | NA | few | TRBJ2-7
TGTGCCAGCAGTCAGGGCCTGACTGGCTACACCTTC | CASSQGLTGYTF | TRBV7-2 | NA | NA | TRBJ1-2
TGCGCCAGCAGCCATGAAGGCCCTAGCGGGGGGGCCTACGAGCAGTACTTC | CASSHEGPSGGAYEQYF | TRBV4-1 | TRBD2 | once | TRBJ2-7
TGCGCCAGCAGCTGGACAGGGATGGCTGGAAACACCATATATTTT | CASSWTGMAGNTIYF | TRBV5-1 | TRBD1 | NA | TRBJ1-3
TGTGCCAGCACGGATGCGGGGTCCCCGACTGAAGCTTTCTTT | CASTDAGSPTEAFF | TRBV6-5 | NA | NA | TRBJ1-1
TGTGCCAGCAGGCGAACTAGCGGCACAGATACGCAGTATTTT | CASRRTSGTDTQYF | TRBV6-6 | TRBD2 | NA | TRBJ2-3
TGTGCCAGCAGCCCGGGACAGGGACTTAACTATGGCTACACCTTC | CASSPGQGLNYGYTF | TRBV7-2 | TRBD1 | once | TRBJ1-2
TGTGCCAGCAGTCCGTCGGGAATGGGTGAAAAACTGTTTTTT | CASSPSGMGEKLFF | TRBV6-5 | NA | NA | TRBJ1-4
TGTGCCAGCAGCTTAGTGGCTCGTGAGCAGTTCTTC | CASSLVAREQFF | TRBV5-6 | NA | NA | TRBJ2-1
TGTGCCAGCAGCCCAGGGCCTAACTATGGCTACACCTTC | CASSPGPNYGYTF | TRBV11-1 | NA | NA | TRBJ1-2
TGTGCCAGCAGCTCCCCCCGACAGGGGGCGGTTAATGAAAAACTGTTTTTT | CASSSPRQGAVNEKLFF | TRBV7-9 | TRBD1 | NA | TRBJ1-4
TGTGCCAGCAGCTACGGCGGGTGGGAGCAGTATTTT | CASSYGGWEQYF | TRBV7-3 | NA | few | TRBJ2-3
TGTGCCAGCAGACGAGACAGGGTTTCCTATGGCTACACCTTC | CASRRDRVSYGYTF | TRBV6-5 | TRBD1 | NA | TRBJ1-2
TGTGCCAGCTCACGGGGGGGGTACACTGAAGCTTTCTTT | CASSRGGYTEAFF | TRBV18 | NA | few | TRBJ1-1
TGTGCCAGCAGCTCGAAAGACAGAGGAAACACCATATATTTT | CASSSKDRGNTIYF | TRBV5-6 | NA | NA | TRBJ1-3
TGTGCCAGCAGGACAGACAGGGGTCGGTCCTACGAGCAGTACTTC | CASRTDRGRSYEQYF | TRBV5-6 | TRBD1 | NA | TRBJ2-7